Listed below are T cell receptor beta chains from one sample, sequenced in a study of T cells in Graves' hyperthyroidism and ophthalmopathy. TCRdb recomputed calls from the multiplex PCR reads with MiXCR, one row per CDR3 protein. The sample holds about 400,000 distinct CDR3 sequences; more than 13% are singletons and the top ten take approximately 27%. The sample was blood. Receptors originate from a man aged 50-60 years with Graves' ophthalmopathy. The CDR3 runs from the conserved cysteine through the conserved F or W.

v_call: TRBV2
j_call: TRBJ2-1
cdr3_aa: CASGGDSGYNEQFF

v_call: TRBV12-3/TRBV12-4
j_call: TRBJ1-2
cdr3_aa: CASSLTPPDSYGYTF

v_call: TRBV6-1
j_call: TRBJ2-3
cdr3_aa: CASSQWAGVSSDTQYF

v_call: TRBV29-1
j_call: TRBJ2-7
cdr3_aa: CSALGTGDEQYF

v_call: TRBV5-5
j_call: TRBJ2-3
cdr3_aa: CASSRGREKVDTQYF

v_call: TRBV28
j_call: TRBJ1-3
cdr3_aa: CASSTDPDTIYF

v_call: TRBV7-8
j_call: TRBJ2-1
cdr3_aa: CASGRETPYNEQFF

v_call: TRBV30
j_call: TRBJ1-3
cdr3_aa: CAWSVVISGNTIYF

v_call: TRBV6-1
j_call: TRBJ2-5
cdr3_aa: CASSKRQETQYF

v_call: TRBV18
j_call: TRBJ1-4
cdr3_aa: CASSQQGAVGEKLFF

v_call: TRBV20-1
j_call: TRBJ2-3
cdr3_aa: CSATLREDTQYF

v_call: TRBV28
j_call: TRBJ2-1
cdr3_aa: CASSLRGEGGEQFF

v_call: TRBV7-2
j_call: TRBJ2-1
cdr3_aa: CASSLGTTPLYNEQFF

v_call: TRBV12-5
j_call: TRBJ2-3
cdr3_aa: CASGLGDLADTQYF

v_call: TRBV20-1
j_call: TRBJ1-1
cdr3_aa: CSATTPGKGLMNTEAFF

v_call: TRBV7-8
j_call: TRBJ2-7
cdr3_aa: CASTKDTTYEQYF

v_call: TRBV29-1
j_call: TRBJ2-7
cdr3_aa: CSVEGVPGAYEQYF

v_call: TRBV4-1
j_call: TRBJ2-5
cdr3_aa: CASSQEGRRETQYF

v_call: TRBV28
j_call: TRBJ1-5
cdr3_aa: CAGQKRIDGNQPQHF

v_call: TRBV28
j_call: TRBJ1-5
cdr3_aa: CASSPGTEYQPQHF

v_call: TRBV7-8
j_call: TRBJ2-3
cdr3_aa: CASSHVGLGRTSTDTQYF

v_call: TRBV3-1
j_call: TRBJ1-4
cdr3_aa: CASSQGSEKLFF

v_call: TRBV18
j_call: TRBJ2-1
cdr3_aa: CASSPSYRDGNEQFF

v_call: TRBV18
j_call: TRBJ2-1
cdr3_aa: CASSPPTSGRAQHEQFF

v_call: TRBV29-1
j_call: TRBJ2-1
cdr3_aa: CSASSGSRYNEQFF

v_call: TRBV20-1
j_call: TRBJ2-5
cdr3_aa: CSASSSASGAPETQYF

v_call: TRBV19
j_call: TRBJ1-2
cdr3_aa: CASRQDLYGYTF

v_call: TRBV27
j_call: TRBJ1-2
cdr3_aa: CASSLDRRTGGPGYGYTF

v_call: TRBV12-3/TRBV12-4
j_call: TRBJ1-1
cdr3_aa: CASRVRGNTEAFF

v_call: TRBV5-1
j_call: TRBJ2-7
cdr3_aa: CASSLVVGASEQYF

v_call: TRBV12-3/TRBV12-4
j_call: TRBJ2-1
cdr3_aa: CASRGFGNEQFF

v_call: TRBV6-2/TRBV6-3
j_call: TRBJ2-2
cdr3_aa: CASSNKLAGARTGELFF

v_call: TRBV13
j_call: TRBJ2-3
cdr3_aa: CASSLRRPGADTQYF

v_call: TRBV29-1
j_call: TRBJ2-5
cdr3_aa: CSSPGLKETQYF

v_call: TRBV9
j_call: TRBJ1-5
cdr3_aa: CASSVDEGSQPQHF

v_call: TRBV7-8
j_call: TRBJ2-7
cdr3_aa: CASSWTSQSDEQYF

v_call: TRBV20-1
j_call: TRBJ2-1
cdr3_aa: CSARQTAEQFF

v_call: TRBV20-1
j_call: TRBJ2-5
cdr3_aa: CSARGPLGETQYF

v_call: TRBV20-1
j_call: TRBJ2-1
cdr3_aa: CSARAWGQGGDEQFF

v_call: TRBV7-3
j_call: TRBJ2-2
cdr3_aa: CASSSARGFRTGELFF

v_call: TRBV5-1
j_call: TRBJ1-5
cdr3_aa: CASRWDGDSNQPQHF

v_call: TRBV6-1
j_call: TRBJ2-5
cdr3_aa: CASSSKGQGQYQETQYF